This T cell receptor beta chain was sequenced for a study of T cells in Graves' hyperthyroidism and ophthalmopathy. This clonotype was detected many times. Amplified TCR beta CDR3 regions derived from RNA transcripts. HTBI primers drove first-round RT-PCR of the TCR CDR3. TCRdb reprocessed the multiplex PCR reads with MiXCR, giving one entry per CDR3 protein. The profile shows roughly 420,000 distinct CDR3 sequences, more than 15% of them singletons. This CDR3 contains 14 residues. Trimming left V 6 bases short and J 2 bases short, with 11 bases between. Germline assignment: CDR1 MNHNS and CDR2 SASEGT.

Specimen: blood. The receptor was derived from a woman between 18 and 29 years old with Graves' hyperthyroidism. The rearrangement joins TRBV6-1 to TRBJ1-5; the D is unclear. The CDR3 DNA reads TGTGCCAGCAGCCGGTCCGTCGGCAATCAGCCCCAGCATTTT. This translates into CASSRSVGNQPQHF.